Here is one TCR beta chain with its context. This clone was seen only a few times. It has no known antigen specificity. Nothing much larger sits one base from this clone, and base qualities are not available. Taken from cysteine to phenylalanine, the CDR3 has 15 residues. Of all the DNA, just the CDR3 is kept, 45 bases in frame from base 1. CDR1 SGHVS and CDR2 FQNEAQ are derived from the germline V gene. V loses 6 bases of germline sequence and J loses 4 bases, and the interval between the two ends is 16 bases. This specimen comes from a study of CD8+ T cells in alopecia areata (dated 2018 in TCRdb). Turning to the overall study: To study T cell clonal expansion in alopecia areata, the researchers applied high-throughput TCRbeta sequencing to both the C3H/HeJ mouse model and human patients. Human TCRbeta sequencing covered scalp tissue and sorted CD4+ and CD8+ peripheral blood T cells from patchy and totalis/universalis alopecia areata patients and healthy controls. Scalp clonality was compared across normal scalp (n=4), patchy alopecia areata scalp (n=8), and alopecia totalis/universalis scalp (n=8). RNA was obtained with the PAXgene miRNA kit for fixed scalp, the miRNeasy kit for PBMCs, and the RNeasy kit for mouse skin. TCRbeta CDR3 regions were amplified by immunoSEQ multiplex PCR with 35 Vbeta forward and 13 Jbeta reverse primers.

The library was built by means of the immunoSEQ multiplex PCR assay. For TCR sequencing, RNA was extracted from every sample and reverse transcribed into cDNA to serve as template. First-strand cDNA was synthesized using SuperScript III with a 2:1 mix of oligo-dT and random hexamers. A synthetic immune receptor repertoire was used to measure amplification bias, and any remaining bias was corrected computationally. Under the source paper's analysis protocol: Raw reads were preprocessed for error removal, and CDR3 was defined according to IMGT conventions as running from the conserved cysteine to phenylalanine. Clonality was computed by normalizing Shannon entropy by log2 of the number of productive unique TCRs and subtracting the result from 1. CD4 or CD8 identity of scalp clones was inferred by cross-referencing scalp TCRbeta sequences with sorted blood CD4 and CD8 repertoires. As stored in TCRdb, this immuneACCESS dataset retains in-frame rearrangements with V and J assigned. A fraction of the clones does not appear; measured against another copy, unresolved V genes explain less than half of the discrepancy, and the remainder lacks a known reason. D and trimming were read from the DNA, whereas the V and J calls and clone size are those reported in that table. The sample yields roughly 150,000 clones; about three fifths were counted once. The top ten constitute about 4.4% of the sample.

PBMCs were isolated by density centrifugation and stained for CD3, CD4 and CD8, and CD4+ and CD8+ T cells were sorted on a FACSAria. Scalp biopsies and blood samples were obtained from unaffected controls. What the study reported, not specific to this receptor: Shared TCR sequences between patients were less evident than in mice, which may be partly attributable to HLA diversity in the patient population. Lesional scalp, especially in alopecia totalis/universalis, showed higher clonality and more expanded CD8+ clones than normal scalp, suggesting antigenic drive. Unlike mouse skin, which is dominated by gammadelta T cells, normal human skin has resident alphabeta T cells that are also sequenced, and this complicates analysis of the scalp TCR repertoire.

The sequence is built from TRBV7-8 and TRBJ2-1, and possibly TRBD2, on 6 matching bases. The TCR was taken from a human donor in good health. The sequenced material came from CD4+ T cells sorted from blood. The DNA reads as follows: TGTGCCAGCAGAATCCGACTAGGGGATTACAATGAGCAGTTCTTC. This gives the protein CASRIRLGDYNEQFF. The reference TRBV7-8 and TRBJ2-1 proteins fill in what lies around the CDR3, so the full variable domain reads GAGVSQSPRYKVAKRGQDVALRCDPISGHVSLFWYQQALGQGPEFLTYFQNEAQLDKSGLPSDRFFAERPEGSVSTLKIQRTQQEDSAVYLCASRIRLGDYNEQFFGPGTRLTVL.